This TCR beta chain was sequenced for a study of blood T cell repertoires in COVID-19. Points on this clone: The same CDR3 arises from other DNA sequences in this sample as well.

Sequenced by immunoSEQ multiplex PCR; TCRdb stores in-frame clones only, minus some. The sample has about 480,000 clones, 88% seen once. Deletions cut 0 bases from V and 7 bases from J, with 2 bases between. This CDR3 is built from 11 residues. Per the germline V gene, CDR1 is SGDLS and CDR2 is YYNGEE. While infection was still active, Seattle patients were enrolled and then followed longitudinally. Sequenced material: peripheral blood. The chain links TRBV9 to TRBJ2-1; D remains ambiguous. The receptor comes from a woman aged 45-65 years with COVID-19, enrolled during active disease. In DNA, the CDR3 is TGTGCCAGCAGCGTAGCAAATGAGCAGTTCTTC. As protein: CASSVANEQFF. Supplemented by reference TRBV9 and TRBJ2-1, the full variable domain reads DSGVTQTPKHLITATGQRVTLRCSPRSGDLSVYWYQQSLDQGLQFLIQYYNGEERAKGNILERFSAQQFPDLHSELNLSSLELGDSALYFCASSVANEQFFGPGTRLTVL.